This TCR beta chain was captured in a study of patients and donors after allogeneic stem cell transplantation. Via MiXCR, TCRdb re-called the RT-PCR reads, giving one row per CDR3 protein. The repertoire includes roughly 940,000 distinct CDR3 sequences, about 20% of them detected once, and under 6.5% sits in the top ten. This CDR3 spans 17 amino acids. Trimming cost V 4 bases and J 1 base; bases outside gene matches: 7. The receptor was derived from a human donor who was either an allogeneic HSCT recipient or a stem cell or donor lymphocyte infusion donor (not recorded which). It is not recorded whose cells these are; they may come from a transplant donor. The rearrangement joins TRBV12-3 or TRBV12-4 to TRBJ2-6; 7 nucleotides match TRBD1. What was sequenced was blood, either unsorted or a sorted T cell fraction (not recorded which). CDR3 amino acids: CASSSGQVKSGANVLTF. The DNA for the CDR3 is TGTGCCAGCAGTTCTGGACAGGTTAAGTCTGGGGCCAACGTCCTGACTTTC.